In this sample, the clone carrying this TCR beta chain is medium-sized (0.01 to 0.1%). What it binds is unknown. This record belongs to a study of T-cell memory formation after mild COVID-19. Study-wide results and caveats: Contracting CD8+ clones were enriched in EMRA, CD4+ mainly in CM and EM. Confirmation of SARS-CoV-2 specificity was lacking for second-wave clones peaking day 37.

TCRdb passed the 5' RACE reads through MiXCR, listing each CDR3 protein once. The profile shows 180,000 or so distinct CDR3 sequences, roughly 11% of them singletons. The clonotype comes from a man between 18 and 35 years old who had mild COVID-19 (a few samples of this study predate the infection). Cell type and time point are not known. Sequencing input: PBMCs or a T cell subset sorted from them (not recorded which).

The CDR3 spells CASSLLGAGETQYF. The CDR3 bases are TGCGCCAGCAGCTTGTTGGGGGCCGGGGAGACCCAGTACTTC. The chain has TRBV5-1 and TRBJ2-5; D possibly corresponds to TRBD1 (6 bases). The germline CDR1 and CDR2 sequences are SGHRS and YFSETQ. V was shortened by 1 base and J by 5 bases, with 12 bases between the two germline ends. CDR3 length: 14 amino acids.